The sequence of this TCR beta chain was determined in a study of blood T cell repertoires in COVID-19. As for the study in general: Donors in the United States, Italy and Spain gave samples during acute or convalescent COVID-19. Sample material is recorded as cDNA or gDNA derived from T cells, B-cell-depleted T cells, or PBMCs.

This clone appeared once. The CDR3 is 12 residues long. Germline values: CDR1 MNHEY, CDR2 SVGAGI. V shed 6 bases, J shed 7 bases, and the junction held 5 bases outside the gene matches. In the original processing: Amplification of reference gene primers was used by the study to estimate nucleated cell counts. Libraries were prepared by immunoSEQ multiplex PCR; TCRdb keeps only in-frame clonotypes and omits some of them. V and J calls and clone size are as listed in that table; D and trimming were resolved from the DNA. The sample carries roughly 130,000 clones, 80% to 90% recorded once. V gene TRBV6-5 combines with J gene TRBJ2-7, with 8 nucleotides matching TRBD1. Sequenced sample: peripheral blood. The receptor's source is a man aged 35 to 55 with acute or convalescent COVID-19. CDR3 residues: CASRDRAWEQYF. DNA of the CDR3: TGTGCCAGCAGGGACAGGGCGTGGGAGCAGTACTTC.